This TCR beta chain appears in the sequencing data of a study of Graves' ophthalmopathy and Graves' hyperthyroidism. Enrollment excluded any patients with other autoimmune diseases, uncontrolled infections, pregnancy or lactation. Orbital computed tomography, thyroid ultrasound, TRAb, serum thyroxine and clinical symptoms formed the basis of diagnosis. PBMCs came from roughly 10 ml of fresh peripheral blood. Transcripts of RNA were the source for amplifying TCR beta CDR3 regions. HTBI primers primed a first-round RT-PCR, and a second-round multiplex PCR followed. TCRdb reprocessed the multiplex PCR reads with MiXCR, giving one entry per CDR3 protein. The table includes about 210,000 distinct CDR3 sequences, 29% detected once. CDR1 and CDR2 from the germline V gene are SGHAT and FQDESV (reference sequence). The CDR3 runs to 17 residues. This clonotype turned up a few times. A much larger clone is a single base away; this may be a read error.

This TCR came from a man aged 45-65 years with Graves' ophthalmopathy. Input material: peripheral blood. The rearrangement uses TRBV11-1 and TRBJ2-7; perhaps TRBD2 as D (6 bases). DNA of the CDR3: TGTGCCAGCAGCCAGATTAGGTCGGACTACGGCTCCTACGATCAGTACTTC. Translating gives CASSQIRSDYGSYDQYF.